This T cell receptor beta chain was found in a study of control samples from healthy donors and cancer patients. V trimming: 7 bases; J trimming: 5 bases; junction bases outside the gene matches: 14. Germline CDR1 and CDR2: MNHNY and SVGAGI (reference sequence). This CDR3 has 16 residues. Clones were read by immunoSEQ multiplex PCR, and TCRdb kept only the in-frame ones, dropping some. The data contain about 84,000 clones, 80% to 90% of them singletons. This clone was detected a few times. This receptor was identified in a man in his 60s with head and neck cancer. V gene TRBV6-6 combines with J gene TRBJ2-7, with 10 bases lining up with TRBD2. Sequences were obtained from PBMCs. The CDR3 region is CASNEGTLAGWDEQYF. The DNA for the CDR3 is TGTGCCAGCAACGAGGGGACACTAGCGGGGTGGGACGAGCAGTACTTC.